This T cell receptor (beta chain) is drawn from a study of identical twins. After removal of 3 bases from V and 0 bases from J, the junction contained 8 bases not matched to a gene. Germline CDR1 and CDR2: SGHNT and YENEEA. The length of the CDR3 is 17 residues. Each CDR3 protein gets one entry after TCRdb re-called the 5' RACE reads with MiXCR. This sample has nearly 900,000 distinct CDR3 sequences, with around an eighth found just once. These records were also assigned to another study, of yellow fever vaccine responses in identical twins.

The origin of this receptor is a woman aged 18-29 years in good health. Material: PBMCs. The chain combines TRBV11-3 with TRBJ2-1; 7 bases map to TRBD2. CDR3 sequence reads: CASSFTGTTSSYNEQFF. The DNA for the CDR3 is TGTGCCAGCAGCTTTACCGGGACTACGAGCTCCTACAATGAGCAGTTCTTC.